This passage covers 25 T cell receptor beta chains from one sample sequenced in a study of blood T cell repertoires in COVID-19. Profiled with immunoSEQ multiplex PCR; TCRdb holds only in-frame clones, not every one. This sample yields roughly 360,000 clones, of which roughly 80% are seen a single time; approximately 4.7% belongs to the top ten. The sequencing input was PBMCs or T cells enriched from blood (not recorded which). Every receptor here comes from a woman aged 45-65 years who had recovered from COVID-19.

The CDR3 DNA reads as TGCGCCAGCAGGAATAGCGGGGAGAACACCGGGGAGCTGTTTTTT. Its protein product is CASRNSGENTGELFF. The rearrangement links TRBV5-1 to TRBJ2-2, with TRBD2 matching over 8 bases. This CDR3 is 15 amino acids long. Per germline, CDR1 SGHRS and CDR2 YFSETQ. J lost 1 base, V lost 5 bases, and 4 bases had no gene match.

The chain recombines TRBV4-2 with TRBJ2-2; TRBD2 is a possible D gene (5 bases). This CDR3 is 16 amino acids long. CDR1 LGHNA and CDR2 YNFKEQ come from the germline V gene. V lost 1 base, J lost 7 bases, and 16 bases lay in between. CDR3 DNA: TGTGCCAGCAGCCAAGTTAGAGGGCGGATCGGCGGGGAGCTGTTTTTT. This encodes CASSQVRGRIGGELFF.

This clone turned up a few times. The chain joins TRBV2 to TRBJ1-2; D call uncertain. The CDR3 has 13 amino acids. With 3 bases removed from V and 4 bases from J, the gap between germline ends came to 9 bases. CDR1 SNHLY and CDR2 FYNNEI come from the germline V gene. The CDR3 is CASSERRTYGYTF. CDR3 nucleotides: TGTGCCAGCAGTGAGAGGCGAACCTATGGCTACACCTTC.

The rearrangement links TRBV7-3 to TRBJ1-1; no firm D call. The V gene's germline CDR1 is SGHTA and CDR2 FQGTGA. Trimming removed 5 bases from V and 1 base from J, with 11 bases in between. There are 14 residues in the CDR3. The chain's CDR3 is CASSPHRENTEAFF. The CDR3 DNA reads TGTGCCAGCAGCCCCCACCGGGAGAACACTGAAGCTTTCTTT.

V and J are TRBV9 and TRBJ2-1, with a weak D call TRBD1 (5 bases). The germline V and J ends were trimmed by 0 bases and 4 bases, with 11 bases remaining between them. This CDR3 is built from 15 residues. The germline V gene encodes CDR1 SGDLS and CDR2 YYNGEE. Written as DNA, the CDR3 is TGTGCCAGCAGCGTAGGGTCAGGGATTTACAATGAGCAGTTCTTC. Encoded protein: CASSVGSGIYNEQFF.

The V and J genes are TRBV27 and TRBJ1-1, with 7 bases fitting TRBD1. J was trimmed by 4 bases and V by 4 bases; bases with no gene match: 12. This CDR3 is 16 amino acids long. Germline values: CDR1 MNHEY, CDR2 SMNVEV (reference sequence). The CDR3, as DNA: TGTGCCAGCAGTTCCCTTGGGGTAAGGGACAGCACTGAAGCTTTCTTT. Its translation is CASSSLGVRDSTEAFF.

J is TRBJ1-4 and V is TRBV7-2; unclear D gene. V was trimmed by 5 bases and J by 1 base, leaving 8 bases between them. This CDR3 contains 14 residues. Germline CDR1 and CDR2: SGHTA and FQGNSA. The CDR3 bases are TGTGCCAGCAGCGGAGGGCGAACTAATGAAAAACTGTTTTTT. Translation gives CASSGGRTNEKLFF. The variable domain in full, completed from reference TRBV7-2 and TRBJ1-4, reads GAGVSQSPSNKVTEKGKDVELRCDPISGHTALYWYRQSLGQGLEFLIYFQGNSAPDKSGLPSDRFSAERTGGSVSTLTIQRTQQEDSAVYLCASSGGRTNEKLFFGSGTQLSVL.

The sample holds a few counts of this clone. The rearrangement uses TRBV11-3 and TRBJ2-1; TRBD1 might be the D (6 bases). In germline, CDR1 is SGHNT, CDR2 YENEEA. Trimming left V 1 base short and J 5 bases short, with 12 bases between. CDR3 length: 15 residues. The CDR3 is CASSLAGTTHNEQFF. In nucleotides, the CDR3 is TGTGCCAGCAGCTTAGCCGGGACAACGCACAATGAGCAGTTCTTC.

The CDR3 nucleotides are TGTGCCAGCAGTTACTCGGGACTAGCGGGGAGCTACGAGCAGTACTTC. This codes for CASSYSGLAGSYEQYF. The chain joins TRBV6-5 to TRBJ2-7, with 13 positions matching TRBD2. The trim removed 0 bases at V and 3 bases at J, leaving 2 bases unmatched. Germline V gene lookup returns CDR1 MNHEY and CDR2 SVGAGI. This CDR3 region has 16 residues.

This chain links TRBV3-1 (or the pseudogene TRBV3-2) with TRBJ1-1, with a weak D call TRBD1 (5 bases). Germline CDR1 reads LGHDT; CDR2 reads YNNKEL (reference sequence). The length of the CDR3 is 14 residues. V dropped 0 bases and J dropped 8 bases, with 13 bases sitting between them. Here the CDR3 reads CASSQEGRGGEAFF. CDR3 coding DNA: TGTGCCAGCAGCCAAGAAGGGCGGGGCGGAGAAGCTTTCTTT.

The chain carries TRBV29-1 and TRBJ1-2, with TRBD1 as a possible D gene (6 bases). The V end lost 4 bases, the J end lost 0 bases, and 18 bases lay between the germline ends. The CDR3 totals 16 residues. In germline, CDR1 is SQVTM, CDR2 ANQGSEA. The CDR3 sequence: CSVAWTVRGANYGYTF. CDR3 coding DNA: TGCAGCGTTGCGTGGACAGTAAGGGGAGCTAACTATGGCTACACCTTC.

V is TRBV27 and J is TRBJ1-5; 9 bases are shared with TRBD1. J gave up 3 bases and V 6 bases, and 3 bases lay outside the gene matches. CDR3 size: 14 residues. Germline values: CDR1 MNHEY, CDR2 SMNVEV (reference sequence). The CDR3 DNA reads as TGTGCCAGCAGCACAGGGGGCTTCAATCAGCCCCAGCATTTT. Encoded protein: CASSTGGFNQPQHF.

This rearrangement joins TRBV6-5 to TRBJ1-5; 7 nucleotides align to TRBD1. The V gene end was trimmed by 6 bases and the J gene end by 7 bases; junction bases not matched to a gene: 12. CDR1 is MNHEY and CDR2 is SVGAGI in the germline V gene. There are 15 residues in the CDR3. Written as DNA, the CDR3 is TGTGCCAGCAGGACAACACAGGGGAGCGGGCAGCCCCAGCATTTT. Its translation is CASRTTQGSGQPQHF.

As regards this clone: Within the sample, other DNA sequences also encode this same CDR3. This chain connects TRBV6-1 to TRBJ2-1, with D tentatively TRBD1 (7 bases). Germline values: CDR1 MNHNS, CDR2 SASEGT. The CDR3 covers 15 residues. The V and J ends lost 2 bases and 0 bases respectively, with 8 bases between them. In nucleotides, the CDR3 is TGTGCCAGCAGTGAACAGGGGGGCTCCTACAATGAGCAGTTCTTC. Protein product: CASSEQGGSYNEQFF.

This clone has only a few counts. The chain is built from TRBV9 and TRBJ1-3; no definite D call. Germline lookup yields CDR1 SGDLS and CDR2 YYNGEE. This CDR3 comprises 15 residues. V was trimmed by 0 bases and J by 3 bases, leaving 10 bases between them. The DNA for the CDR3 is TGTGCCAGCAGCGTAGGCGGGGTCCTTGGAAACACCATATATTTT. Protein: CASSVGGVLGNTIYF.

This chain joins TRBV29-1 and TRBJ2-7, with 13 bases fitting TRBD2. This CDR3 has 16 residues. Trimming at V came to 3 bases and at J to 6 bases, leaving 11 bases not matched to a gene. The germline gives CDR1 SQVTM, CDR2 ANQGSEA. In DNA, the CDR3 is TGCAGCGTTGAGGGCCTACTAGCGGGGGGGCCCCGCGAGCAGTACTTC. It yields the protein CSVEGLLAGGPREQYF.

This chain links TRBV10-2 with TRBJ1-1; D is perhaps TRBD1 (6 bases). CDR1 and CDR2 from the germline V gene are WSHSY and SAAADI. The CDR3 consists of 13 residues. Deletions cut 3 bases from V and 9 bases from J, with 14 bases between. In DNA form, the CDR3 reads TGCGCCAGCAGTGATGGCCTGGGACAACAAGCTTTCTTT. This codes for CASSDGLGQQAFF.

This chain links TRBV30 with TRBJ1-5, with no clear D. The V gene lost 1 base and the J gene lost 3 bases, with 10 bases spanning the gap. CDR3 length equals 14 residues. Germline V gives CDR1 GTSNPN, CDR2 SVGIG (reference sequence). The CDR3 protein is CAWSADTFNQPQHF. The CDR3 coding sequence is TGTGCCTGGAGTGCTGACACGTTCAATCAGCCCCAGCATTTT.

The table lists this clone with a few counts. The chain recombines TRBV3-1 (or the pseudogene TRBV3-2) with TRBJ1-2; no clear D. This CDR3 is 14 amino acids long. The germline V gene encodes CDR1 LGHDT and CDR2 YNNKEL (reference sequence). Trimming cost V 4 bases and J 6 bases, with 15 bases left between them. The CDR3 loop is CASSRQALVHGYTF. The CDR3 DNA sequence: TGTGCCAGCAGCCGCCAGGCTCTGGTTCATGGCTACACCTTC.

To note about this clone: Other DNA sequences in this specimen translate into the identical CDR3. The chain combines TRBV27 with TRBJ1-5; 7 bases align to TRBD1. The CDR3 has 14 residues. Germline trimming cut 5 bases from V and 2 bases from J; bases unmatched to any gene: 3. CDR1 is MNHEY, CDR2 SMNVEV, per germline (reference sequence). DNA of the CDR3: TGTGCCAGCAGTCTTGGACAGGGCAATCAGCCCCAGCATTTT. Amino acid sequence: CASSLGQGNQPQHF.

The chain joins TRBV10-3 to TRBJ1-1; D unresolved. This CDR3 region has 15 residues. Germline V CDR1 and CDR2: ENHRY, SYGVKD. The V gene lost 6 bases and the J gene lost 1 base, with 15 bases spanning the gap. CDR3 sequence (DNA): TGTGCCATCAGCATGACACCAACTTCGAACACTGAAGCTTTCTTT. Amino acids: CAISMTPTSNTEAFF.

V and J are TRBV9 and TRBJ1-2, with D possibly TRBD1 on 6 matching bases. Germline V gives CDR1 SGDLS, CDR2 YYNGEE. The CDR3 has 15 amino acids. V shed 0 bases and J shed 0 bases, with 9 bases lying between them. The CDR3: CASSVAAGANYGYTF. CDR3 sequence (DNA): TGTGCCAGCAGCGTAGCGGCAGGGGCTAACTATGGCTACACCTTC.

The gene calls are TRBV6-5 and TRBJ1-6; D unresolved. The CDR3 loop spans 15 amino acids. CDR1 and CDR2 (germline): MNHEY, SVGAGI. V lost 2 bases, J lost 13 bases, and 18 bases lay in between. CDR3 sequence: CASSYRGVDSTPLHF. DNA for the CDR3: TGTGCCAGCAGTTACCGCGGGGTTGACTCTACGCCCCTCCACTTT.

The chain combines TRBV6-2 or TRBV6-3 with TRBJ1-4; D call uncertain. The CDR3 runs 14 residues. Germline-derived CDR1 and CDR2 are MNHEY and SVGEGT. The V end was cut by 2 bases, the J end by 0 bases, with 4 bases between. CDR3: CASSYAATNEKLFF. The CDR3 coding sequence is TGTGCCAGCAGTTACGCGGCAACTAATGAAAAACTGTTTTTT.

V gene TRBV3-1 (or the pseudogene TRBV3-2) combines with J gene TRBJ1-6, with a possible D match to TRBD1 (5 bases). The germline gives CDR1 LGHDT, CDR2 YNNKEL (reference sequence). Trimming stripped 5 bases from V and 6 bases from J, with 17 bases between. This CDR3 comprises 16 residues. In nucleotides, the CDR3 is TGTGCCAGCAGCACGCATGGTGGGGGGGGTAATTCACCCCTCCACTTT. This encodes CASSTHGGGGNSPLHF.